This record looks at one TCR beta chain sequence and its context. What it binds is not known. Germline trimming cut 4 bases from V and 0 bases from J; bases unmatched to any gene: 6. This CDR3 is built from 15 residues. The germline V gene encodes CDR1 SGHNT and CDR2 YYREEE (reference sequence). Some clones are missing from TCRdb's copy, which holds only in-frame ones; the method was immunoSEQ multiplex PCR. The repertoire has under 10,000 clones, around 87% of them found once; the top ten carry 84%. This sample was taken from a study of STAT3 mutations in large granular lymphocyte leukemia. In the study overall: Over half of T-LGLL patients had one or more immunosuppressive regimens. General study findings and limits: Clonal expansion was inferred from samples taken at other timepoints. In T-cell large granular lymphocyte leukemia, about half of patients showed multiple immunodominant subclonotypes. TCR clonotype switching after therapy occurred in about 30% of the 18 patients.

The V gene is TRBV5-4, the J gene TRBJ1-1, with TRBD1 matching 7 bases. The sequenced sample consisted of peripheral blood mononuclear cells. The receptor was isolated from a man at least 80 years old with T-cell large granular lymphocyte leukemia. Some clones in this sample may be carry-over from other donors' samples. Here the CDR3 reads CASSRRDSMNTEAFF. CDR3 DNA sequence: TGTGCCAGCAGCCGCCGGGACAGTATGAACACTGAAGCTTTCTTT. The full variable domain, completed using reference TRBV5-4 and TRBJ1-1, is ETGVTQSPTHLIKTRGQQVTLRCSSQSGHNTVSWYQQALGQGPQFIFQYYREEENGRGNFPPRFSGLQFPNYSSELNVNALELDDSALYLCASSRRDSMNTEAFFGQGTRLTVV.